This T cell receptor (beta chain) was sequenced during a study of PD-L1 blockade in urothelial cancer. The overall study: When patients started atezolizumab at some point between 2013 and 2015, it was given at 1,200 mg intravenously every 3 weeks. Blood yielded a median of around 150,000 T cells per sample.

The repertoire was sequenced with immunoSEQ multiplex PCR; TCRdb's copy has only in-frame clones and lacks some. The table includes approximately 110,000 clones, around 82% detected once. Enrolled patients showed locally advanced or metastatic urothelial carcinoma. There are 14 residues in the CDR3. After removal of 3 bases from V and 7 bases from J, the junction contained 6 bases not matched to a gene. Germline CDR1 is KGHSH and CDR2 is LQKENI. This clone has just one count. This specimen was PBMCs, taken around atezolizumab (anti-PD-L1) treatment. J is TRBJ1-2 and V is TRBV18, with 9 bases fitting TRBD1. The sequence came from a man aged 50 to 60 with urothelial cancer. CDR3 loop: CASSPGQGTGGYTF. The CDR3 DNA sequence: TGTGCCAGCTCACCCGGACAGGGGACCGGTGGCTACACCTTC.